This is a list of T cell receptor beta chains from one sample in a study of blood T cell repertoires in COVID-19. The data were produced by immunoSEQ multiplex PCR, yet TCRdb's version contains in-frame clones alone and is incomplete. The sample has fewer than 200,000 clones, around 83% seen once. Sequenced sample: peripheral blood. The receptor source for this set is a woman aged 70-85 years with COVID-19, enrolled during active disease. Both conserved end residues are trimmed from each CDR3. Some rows have no size entry. The others give once, few or many, or a class for an expanded clone.

clone_size cdr3_length j_call v_call cdr3_aa
NA 13 TRBJ2-3 TRBV3-1/TRBV3-2 ASSPGREFTDTQY
NA 13 TRBJ2-5 TRBV2 ASSAQGTEGETQY
NA 10 TRBJ1-1 TRBV28 ASSFLNTEAF
NA 14 TRBJ1-5 TRBV19 ASKSTPRGEGQPQH
NA 11 TRBJ2-7 TRBV24-1 ATSRAGVYEQY
NA 15 TRBJ1-1 TRBV18 ASSPRQGSPQGTEAF
once 11 TRBJ2-5 TRBV7-8 ASSFLVVETQY
NA 12 TRBJ2-5 TRBV27 ASSSRQGTETQY
once 12 TRBJ2-7 TRBV5-1 ASSVPSGAFEQY
NA 11 TRBJ2-6 TRBV30 AWSPDRANVLT
NA 9 TRBJ1-1 TRBV7-9 ASSSSDEAF
NA 13 TRBJ1-3 TRBV10-3 ATRQGSGSGNTIY
once 15 TRBJ1-2 TRBV19 ASSPNSGQGGTYGYT
NA 10 TRBJ2-7 TRBV3-1/TRBV3-2 ASSFSGYEQY
once 13 TRBJ2-2 TRBV5-5 ASSASGPITGELF
NA 12 TRBJ1-5 TRBV6-2/TRBV6-3 ASSYTGRNQPQH
few 11 TRBJ1-1 TRBV14 ASKRQENTEAF
NA 13 TRBJ2-7 TRBV28 ASSLPTTGLGEQY
NA 12 TRBJ2-7 TRBV19 ASSTGTQGYEQY
NA 15 TRBJ2-2 TRBV4-3 ASSQDPGGGNTGELF
NA 10 TRBJ2-2 TRBV7-3 ASSQNPGELF
NA 15 TRBJ2-7 TRBV1 TSSQVGAGGPSYEQY
NA 14 TRBJ1-2 TRBV10-3 AISESESGLFYGYT
NA 10 TRBJ2-3 TRBV2 ASTEARDTQY
NA 15 TRBJ2-2 TRBV19 ASSTRNRGPNTGELF
few 11 TRBJ1-1 TRBV24-1 ATSEPQGGEAF
NA 13 TRBJ1-5 TRBV19 ASSISRAVNQPQH
NA 9 TRBJ2-6 TRBV7-2 ASSLSNVLT
NA 14 TRBJ2-3 TRBV6-2/TRBV6-3 ASSRTSGRVSDTQY
NA 10 TRBJ1-1 TRBV2 ASSVQGAEAF
NA 11 TRBJ2-7 TRBV18 ASSWRISYEQY
NA 14 TRBJ1-5 TRBV6-5 ASSYGRVKGNQPQH
NA 11 TRBJ1-5 TRBV7-9 ASSQDRGSPQH
NA 12 TRBJ1-2 TRBV15 ATSRVQGTYGYT
NA 14 TRBJ1-6 TRBV2 ASSPTQIRTGSPLH
NA 13 TRBJ2-1 TRBV11-1 ATSLRGQGPGEQF
NA 13 TRBJ2-5 TRBV3-1/TRBV3-2 ASSQERTRLETQY
NA 13 TRBJ1-6 TRBV6-5 ASSWTGISNSPLH
NA 14 TRBJ2-1 TRBV30 AWSVRGPADYNEQF
NA 12 TRBJ2-1 TRBV7-3 ASSLAGAVNEQF
once 19 TRBJ2-1 TRBV4-1 ASSQARRTSGRAAPYNEQF
NA 13 TRBJ2-2 TRBV7-3 ASSRQGGNTGELF
NA 12 TRBJ2-7 TRBV3-1/TRBV3-2 ASSLRDSTYEQY
few 14 TRBJ2-2 TRBV24-1 ATSAPAGGHTGELF
NA 11 TRBJ1-1 TRBV7-2 ASSLTPGIEAF
NA 9 TRBJ1-2 TRBV30 AWSDRDGYT
NA 11 TRBJ2-3 TRBV28 ASGLAATDTQY
few 13 TRBJ2-3 TRBV5-1 ASSGGTGGEGTQY
NA 11 TRBJ2-5 TRBV28 ASSLPGYETQY
once 13 TRBJ1-1 TRBV18 ASSNTGTGDTEAF
NA 14 TRBJ1-2 TRBV29-1 SVEWGQSGGTSGYT
NA 14 TRBJ2-2 TRBV19 ASSRRGQGNTGELF
few 16 TRBJ2-1 TRBV7-3 ASSGGTSGLLRDNEQF
NA 16 TRBJ2-3 TRBV5-4 ASSFPGLAAKGADTQY
NA 14 TRBJ2-1 TRBV4-2 ASSQPGLGSYNEQF
NA 11 TRBJ2-3 TRBV5-1 ASELSGTDTQY
NA 11 TRBJ2-2 TRBV12-3/TRBV12-4 ASSPPLTGELF
NA 9 TRBJ1-1 TRBV20-1 SAFGYREAF
NA 13 TRBJ1-4 TRBV19 ASKIGVQGYEKLF